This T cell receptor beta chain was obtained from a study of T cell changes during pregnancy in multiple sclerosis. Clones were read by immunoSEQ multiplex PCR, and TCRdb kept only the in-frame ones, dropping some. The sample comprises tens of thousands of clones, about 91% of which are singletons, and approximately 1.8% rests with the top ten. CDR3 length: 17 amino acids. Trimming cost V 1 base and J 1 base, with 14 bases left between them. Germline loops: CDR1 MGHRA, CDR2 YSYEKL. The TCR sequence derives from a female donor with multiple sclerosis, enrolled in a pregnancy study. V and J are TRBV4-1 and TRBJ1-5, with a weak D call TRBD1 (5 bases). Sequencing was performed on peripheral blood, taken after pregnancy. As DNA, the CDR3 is TGCGCCAGCAGCCAAGGTAGGCGGGGGGAAAGCAATCAGCCCCAGCATTTT. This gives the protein CASSQGRRGESNQPQHF.